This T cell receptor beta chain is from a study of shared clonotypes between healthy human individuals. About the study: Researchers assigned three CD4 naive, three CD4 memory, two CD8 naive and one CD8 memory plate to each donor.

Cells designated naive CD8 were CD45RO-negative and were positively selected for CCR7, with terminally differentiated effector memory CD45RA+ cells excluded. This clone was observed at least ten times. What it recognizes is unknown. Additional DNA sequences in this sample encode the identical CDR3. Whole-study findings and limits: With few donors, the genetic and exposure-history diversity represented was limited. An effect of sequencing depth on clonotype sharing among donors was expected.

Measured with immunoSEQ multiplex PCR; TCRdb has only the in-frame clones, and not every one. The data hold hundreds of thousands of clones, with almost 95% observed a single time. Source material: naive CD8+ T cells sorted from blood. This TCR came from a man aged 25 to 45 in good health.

Here the CDR3 reads CASSPGLPTGSEVWYVNEQFF. For the CDR3, the DNA is TGTGCCAGCAGCCCGGGTCTCCCCACCGGGTCTGAGGTGTGGTACGTCAATGAGCAGTTCTTC. The chain carries TRBV4-2 and TRBJ2-1; D uncertain. The CDR3 loop spans 21 amino acids. Trimming left V 4 bases short and J 6 bases short, with 34 bases between. CDR1 is LGHNA and CDR2 is YNFKEQ in the germline V gene.